The 21 T cell receptor beta chains in this list originate from one sample, sequenced in a study of blood T cell repertoires in COVID-19. The assay was immunoSEQ multiplex PCR, and TCRdb's table has in-frame clones only and misses some. The sample consists of around 180,000 clones, around 72% of them appearing once. What was sequenced was peripheral blood. The receptors here all came from a woman of 80 years or more with acute or convalescent COVID-19.

This chain joins TRBV19 and TRBJ2-7, with TRBD1 matching 11 bases. The germline gives CDR1 LNHDA, CDR2 SQIVND (reference sequence). The CDR3 runs to 16 residues. Trimming at V came to 6 bases and at J to 7 bases, leaving 14 bases not matched to a gene. CDR3 region: CASSPSPGTGGYEQYF. DNA for the CDR3: TGTGCCAGTAGCCCCTCTCCGGGGACAGGGGGGTATGAGCAGTACTTC.

V usage is TRBV12-3 or TRBV12-4 and J usage is TRBJ1-1, with D perhaps TRBD1 (6 bases). The CDR3 totals 13 residues. Trimming took off 4 bases at V and 6 bases at J, with 12 bases between the two ends. CDR3 sequence reads: CASSWGGLAEAFF. The DNA of the CDR3 is TGTGCCAGCAGTTGGGGGGGGCTCGCTGAAGCTTTCTTT.

This chain uses TRBV5-4 with TRBJ2-5; TRBD2 might be the D (6 bases). This CDR3 region has 13 residues. Trimming shortened V by 1 base and J by 5 bases, and 9 bases separated the two germline ends. Per the germline V gene, CDR1 is SGHNT and CDR2 is YYREEE (reference sequence). DNA of the CDR3: TGTGCCAGCAGCTTGCTCGGAGGGGAGACCCAGTACTTC. It yields the protein CASSLLGGETQYF.

This clone was detected only once. The chain is built from TRBV19 and TRBJ2-3; maybe TRBD2 (6 bases). The CDR3 has 13 residues. The V gene lost 9 bases and the J gene lost 4 bases, with 14 bases spanning the gap. Germline assignment: CDR1 LNHDA and CDR2 SQIVND (reference sequence). CDR3 DNA sequence: TGTGCCAGCCAAGAAGGAGGGGCAGATACGCAGTATTTT. Translation gives CASQEGGADTQYF.

The CDR3 sequence is CASIPGTSGSGEQFF. CDR3 nucleotide sequence: TGTGCCAGCATTCCCGGGACTAGCGGGTCGGGGGAGCAGTTCTTC. The chain couples TRBV28 to TRBJ2-1, with 12 bases aligning to TRBD2. The CDR3 runs 15 residues. V lost 7 bases, J lost 10 bases, and 11 bases stayed unmatched. CDR1 MDHEN and CDR2 SYDVKM come from the germline V gene.

The gene calls are TRBV18 and TRBJ1-3; 9 bases are shared with TRBD1. The CDR3 is made up of 15 amino acids. Germline V gene sequence: CDR1 KGHSH, CDR2 LQKENI. The V segment lost 5 bases and the J segment 2 bases; nucleotides outside the gene matches: 4. This CDR3 is CASSSGQGAGNTIYF. For the CDR3, the DNA is TGTGCCAGCTCATCGGGACAGGGAGCTGGAAACACCATATATTTT.

This chain links TRBV28 with TRBJ2-1, with 9 positions matching TRBD1. There are 14 residues in the CDR3. Losses at the gene ends were 5 bases for V and 3 bases for J; bases not matched to a gene: 2. Germline CDR1 is MDHEN and CDR2 is SYDVKM. The DNA of the CDR3 is TGTGCCAGCAGTACGGACAGGGGCTACAATGAGCAGTTCTTC. Amino acids: CASSTDRGYNEQFF.

This clone was seen many times. The J gene is TRBJ2-3, the V gene TRBV7-2; possible D gene TRBD2, 5 bases. This CDR3 contains 13 residues. Germline V CDR1 and CDR2: SGHTA, FQGNSA. Trimming shortened V by 7 bases and J by 2 bases, and 10 bases separated the two germline ends. The CDR3 sequence is CASKRSDTDTQYF. Here the CDR3 DNA reads TGTGCCAGCAAGCGGTCAGACACAGATACGCAGTATTTT.

This chain uses TRBV5-5 with TRBJ2-3; the match to TRBD2 covers 7 bases. This CDR3 has 16 residues. Germline V gene sequence: CDR1 SGHKS, CDR2 YYEKEE (reference sequence). J gave up 0 bases and V 0 bases, and 4 bases lay outside the gene matches. CDR3 sequence: CASSLGLAVSTDTQYF. CDR3 nucleotides: TGTGCCAGCAGCTTGGGGCTAGCGGTTAGCACAGATACGCAGTATTTT.

This clone appeared once. V and J are TRBV10-2 and TRBJ2-2; D might be TRBD1 (5 bases). Trimming took off 5 bases at V and 6 bases at J, with 13 bases between the two ends. This CDR3 has 14 residues. CDR1 and CDR2 from the germline V gene are WSHSY and SAAADI. CDR3 sequence reads: CASSPQGRSGELFF. The CDR3, as DNA: TGCGCCAGCAGTCCCCAGGGAAGATCCGGGGAGCTGTTTTTT.

The sample holds many counts of this clone. The chain recombines TRBV4-1 with TRBJ1-6; weak D call: TRBD1 (6 bases). The CDR3 loop spans 13 amino acids. The V end lost 8 bases, the J end lost 8 bases, and 13 bases lay between the germline ends. The V gene's germline CDR1 is MGHRA and CDR2 YSYEKL. CDR3 sequence: CASSLAGDSPLHF. The DNA for the CDR3 is TGCGCCAGCTCCTTGGCAGGGGATTCACCCCTCCACTTT.

The genes are TRBV10-2 and TRBJ2-7; D might be TRBD2 (5 bases). Per germline, CDR1 WSHSY and CDR2 SAAADI. The length of the CDR3 is 13 residues. Trimming took 9 bases from V and 0 from J, leaving 12 bases between them. For the CDR3, the DNA is TGCGCCAGTGGGGAGACCTACTCCTACGAGCAGTACTTC. Its protein is CASGETYSYEQYF.

CDR3 bases: TGTGCCAGCAGCCAAGTGGGACAGGGGGCTAGCAATCAGCCCCAGCATTTT. Its protein product is CASSQVGQGASNQPQHF. This chain connects TRBV4-2 to TRBJ1-5; 12 bases agree with TRBD1. The CDR3 spans 17 residues. V shed 1 base and J 0 bases; nucleotides not matched to a gene: 1. Per the germline V gene, CDR1 is LGHNA and CDR2 is YNFKEQ.

This clone was counted at least ten times. The gene calls are TRBV6-1 and TRBJ2-1, with D maybe TRBD1 (6 bases). V lost 4 bases and J lost 1, with 14 bases in between. This CDR3 region has 16 residues. Germline V gene sequence: CDR1 MNHNS, CDR2 SASEGT. The CDR3 region has the DNA TGTGCCAGCAGTGCCCGACAGGTCGCATCCTACAATGAGCAGTTCTTC. It specifies CASSARQVASYNEQFF.

This clone was counted a single time. CDR3 sequence reads: CASGTGISSNTGELFF. In nucleotides, the CDR3 is TGTGCCAGCGGGACAGGCATAAGTAGTAACACCGGGGAGCTGTTTTTT. The chain employs TRBV28 and TRBJ2-2; 8 bases line up with TRBD1. From germline, CDR1 is MDHEN and CDR2 SYDVKM. The V and J ends lost 8 bases and 2 bases, in that order; junction bases with no gene match: 10. The CDR3 has 16 residues.

The chain has TRBV12-5 and TRBJ2-7; TRBD1 aligns across 7 bases. V lost 8 bases and J lost 2; bases outside the gene matches: 6. The germline CDR1 and CDR2 sequences are LGHNT and FRNRAP. This CDR3 has 13 residues. The CDR3 loop reads CASSYTGAYEQYF. CDR3 nucleotide sequence: TGTGCTAGTAGTTATACAGGGGCCTACGAGCAGTACTTC. Full variable domain (remainder filled in from reference TRBV12-5 and TRBJ2-7): DARVTQTPRHKVTEMGQEVTMRCQPILGHNTVFWYRQTMMQGLELLAYFRNRAPLDDSGMPKDRFSAEMPDATLATLKIQPSEPRDSAVYFCASSYTGAYEQYFGPGTRLTVT.

V is TRBV28 and J is TRBJ1-3; D call uncertain. Germline assignment: CDR1 MDHEN and CDR2 SYDVKM. This CDR3 contains 16 residues. The ends were cut back, 2 bases at V and 3 bases at J, with 14 bases in the middle. CDR3 sequence: CASSLRREPIGNTIYF. In DNA form, the CDR3 reads TGTGCCAGCAGTTTAAGGAGGGAACCGATTGGAAACACCATATATTTT.

On this clone itself: The likely explanation is a read error, given a far larger clone one base away. The chain is built from TRBV28 and TRBJ1-5; 10 bases line up with TRBD1. This CDR3 spans 13 amino acids. CDR1 is MDHEN, CDR2 SYDVKM, per germline. V shed 6 bases and J 5 bases; nucleotides not matched to a gene: 1. The CDR3 DNA reads as TGTGCCAGCAGGGACAGGGGGGATCAGCCCCAGCATTTT. It specifies CASRDRGDQPQHF.

The rearrangement uses TRBV27 and TRBJ2-7; 7 positions agree with TRBD2. Germline loops: CDR1 MNHEY, CDR2 SMNVEV (reference sequence). The V gene end was trimmed by 4 bases and the J gene end by 0 bases; junction bases not matched to a gene: 12. The CDR3 totals 17 residues. CDR3 DNA sequence: TGTGCCAGCAGTTGGGCGGGGGTAAAACCTAACTCCTACGAGCAGTACTTC. It translates to CASSWAGVKPNSYEQYF.

This chain uses TRBV9 with TRBJ2-7, with 9 bases lining up with TRBD2. Germline CDR1 is SGDLS and CDR2 is YYNGEE. The CDR3 is 16 amino acids. V was clipped by 4 bases and J by 0 bases; unmatched bases: 8. The DNA for the CDR3 is TGTGCCAGCAGCTCCGAGCGGGAGGTGAGCTCCTACGAGCAGTACTTC. This sequence encodes CASSSEREVSSYEQYF.

V gene TRBV4-1 combines with J gene TRBJ2-1, with 9 bases identical to TRBD1. The CDR3 has 16 amino acids. V was clipped by 2 bases and J by 6 bases; unmatched bases: 8. CDR1 MGHRA and CDR2 YSYEKL come from the germline V gene. Here the CDR3 DNA reads TGCGCCAGCAGCCAAAACAGGGGGCGAGGAGGCAATGAGCAGTTCTTC. As protein: CASSQNRGRGGNEQFF.